A selection of T cell receptor beta chains follows, all from one sample in a study of lymphopenia after photon versus proton radiotherapy. The table came from immunoSEQ multiplex PCR; TCRdb's copy has only in-frame clones and leaves some out. This table has about 22,000 clones, 85% to 90% appearing once. The sequences come from peripheral blood, collected from a patient treated with proton-based radiotherapy. All receptors derive from an elderly man with esophageal cancer. CDR3s include the opening cysteine and the closing phenylalanine or tryptophan. Fields, in order: clone size, V gene, CDR3 length, CDR3 protein. The size field is filled for only some rows; it gives once, few, many or a size class.

. | TRBV5-4 | 15 | CASSQSGGETYEQYF
. | TRBV4-1 | 16 | CASSLASGTSADTQYF
. | TRBV5-8 | 14 | CASSTRAVENIQYF
few | TRBV4-2 | 13 | CASSQDRGEKLFF
. | TRBV18 | 15 | CASSSGTGANYGYTF
. | TRBV7-9 | 13 | CASSPRDRNEQFF
. | TRBV27 | 13 | CASSLGRHYEQYF
. | TRBV5-8 | 13 | CASSLAITDTQYF
. | TRBV6-5 | 15 | CASRLQAGEGNEQFF
once | TRBV19 | 14 | CASSRTSGQETQYF
. | TRBV27 | 15 | CASSPRTGVRYEQYF
. | TRBV2 | 13 | CASSAGTGTEQYF
. | TRBV5-1 | 12 | CASSLERGEQYF
. | TRBV6-6 | 16 | CASSGTGFSGANVLTF
. | TRBV19 | 13 | CASSTRPRETQYF
. | TRBV4-1 | 15 | CASSQDTGAGTEAFF
. | TRBV4-3 | 15 | CASSQDWQGTGELFF
few | TRBV25-1 | 12 | CASSDLLEEQYF
. | TRBV19 | 18 | CASSIDLGQGGSGNTIYF
. | TRBV25-1 | 16 | CASSDPGGARNTEAFF
once | TRBV7-3 | 15 | CASSLRALGTGELFF
. | TRBV27 | 15 | CASSLKRGPPYEQYF
. | TRBV28 | 13 | CASSPPNTDTQYF
. | TRBV11-3 | 15 | CASSMGGGVHNEQFF
. | TRBV19 | 15 | CASSISSGFSREQFF
. | TRBV7-6 | 16 | CASSLVRQDGSGELFF
. | TRBV5-1 | 18 | CASSLEGTGASGAGELFF
. | TRBV5-1 | 14 | CASSLGGTGETQYF
few | TRBV18 | 15 | CASSPNPGDWNTIYF
. | TRBV7-9 | 14 | CASSLTREDNEQFF
. | TRBV2 | 11 | CATQRQGLAFF
. | TRBV5-4 | 13 | CASSRDTTYGYTF
. | TRBV6-1 | 13 | CASSLIPYNEQFF
. | TRBV19 | 17 | CASSGGGLAGEQETQYF
. | TRBV4-3 | 16 | CASSQDPPPSTDTQYF
. | TRBV5-4 | 12 | CASSTKRDSQFF
. | TRBV9 | 14 | CASNPDAPYNEQFF
. | TRBV18 | 15 | CASSPTGGSYNEQFF
few | TRBV9 | 14 | CASSFSGGQETQYF
. | TRBV2 | 14 | CALRIGSSTDTQYF
. | TRBV7-2 | 14 | CASSSLDPGLEAFF
few | TRBV7-8 | 14 | CASSLDSLGYGYTF
. | TRBV2 | 10 | CASSDYEQYF
. | TRBV11-2 | 16 | CASSPRRDTTNEKLFF
. | TRBV7-8 | 14 | CASSLGTGDQPQHF
. | TRBV4-2 | 16 | CASSQDVGGGLQPQHF
once | TRBV7-2 | 13 | CASSPQNSYEQYF
. | TRBV7-2 | 14 | CASGVSFSGNTIYF